Listed here is a single TCR beta chain. Its cognate antigen has yet to be identified. CDR1 is given as MNHEY and CDR2 as SVGEGT, both from the germline V gene. From the cysteine through the phenylalanine, the CDR3 covers 12 amino acids. Nucleotide data are not available. This specimen belongs to a study of CXCR3-negative and CXCR3-positive naive CD8 T cells (dated by TCRdb to about 2019). Regarding the research as a whole: About 135 million TRB reads were obtained in total, roughly 1.5 +/- 0.3 million reads per library. TRBV-TRBJ cluster analysis included naive subsets from 5 or 6 donors and memory cells from 3 donors. Diversity and physicochemical repertoire analyses were performed on some eleven donors pooled from two independent experiments. Results and caveats for the whole study, not just this receptor: Because surface CD5, which has been linked to self-reactivity in mice, was comparable between naive subsets, TCR interaction strength was also inferred from TRB CDR3 physicochemical properties. TRBV-TRBJ usage was similar between naive CXCR3-negative and CXCR3-positive cells from the same donor, while memory cells showed distinct patterns. Repertoire diversity was comparably high in both naive subsets but much lower in memory CD8+ T cells. TRB CDR3s from CXCR3-positive naive cells showed higher hydrophobicity (lower Kidera factor 4), lower energy, and higher strength and volume indices than CXCR3-negative naive cells. Freshly isolated PBMCs were used for most assays because CXCR3 expression went down partially after cryopreservation.

TCRdb lists the instrument as NextSeq 550. The Human TCR Profiling Kit (MiLaboratory) was used to make UMI-labeled 5' RACE TRB cDNA libraries. The full amount of extracted RNA was used for cDNA synthesis, and the full amount of resulting cDNA was used for PCR amplification. The libraries were made side by side, with each library going through the same number of PCR cycles. Per the original workflow: With a minimum of two reads required per UMI, MIGEC and MiXCR pulled out about 50,000 +/- 10,000 unique UMI-labeled TRB cDNA molecules from each library. On average, around 40,000 +/- 10,000 functional in-frame TRB CDR3 nucleotide clonotypes lacking stop codons were found per library. After each sample was downsampled to 5000 UMI-labeled TRB molecules, VDJtools was used to calculate diversity metrics such as normalized Shannon-Wiener and Chao1. VDJtools computed clonotype-size-weighted physicochemical properties of the central five CDR3 residues: interaction energy, strength, volume and Kidera factor 4. One entry per CDR3 protein sequence results from the TCRdb reprocessing of the reads, with DNA left out. The V and J calls come from TCRdb's annotation, not from the publication. The record for this sample contains about 150,000 distinct CDR3 sequences. The ten largest clones take up under 0.5% of the sample.

Each CD8+ T cell subset was flow-sorted in triplicate, with roughly 310,000 cells per subset placed directly into RLT lysis buffer. Naive CD8+ T cells were defined stringently as CD45RO-CCR7+CD27+CD95- to exclude memory contaminants. Peripheral blood mononuclear cells were isolated from buffy coats using standard density gradient centrifugation. A FACSAria III was used to flow-sort naive CXCR3-negative and CXCR3-positive CD8+ T cells. Total RNA was extracted from sorted cells using an RNeasy Mini Kit. The sequence came from a human donor in good health. Some clones in this sample may be carry-over from other donors' samples. Material: naive CXCR3+ CD8+ T cells from blood. The intended sense of this specimen's cell subset or site label: CD45RO-CCR7+CD27+CD95- naive CD8+ T cells expressing CXCR3 (TNR3+). The V and J segments used are TRBV6-2 or TRBV6-3 and TRBJ1-2; checking the TCRdb D call of TRBD1 is not possible without DNA. The CDR3 sequence is CASRRGGLGYTF.